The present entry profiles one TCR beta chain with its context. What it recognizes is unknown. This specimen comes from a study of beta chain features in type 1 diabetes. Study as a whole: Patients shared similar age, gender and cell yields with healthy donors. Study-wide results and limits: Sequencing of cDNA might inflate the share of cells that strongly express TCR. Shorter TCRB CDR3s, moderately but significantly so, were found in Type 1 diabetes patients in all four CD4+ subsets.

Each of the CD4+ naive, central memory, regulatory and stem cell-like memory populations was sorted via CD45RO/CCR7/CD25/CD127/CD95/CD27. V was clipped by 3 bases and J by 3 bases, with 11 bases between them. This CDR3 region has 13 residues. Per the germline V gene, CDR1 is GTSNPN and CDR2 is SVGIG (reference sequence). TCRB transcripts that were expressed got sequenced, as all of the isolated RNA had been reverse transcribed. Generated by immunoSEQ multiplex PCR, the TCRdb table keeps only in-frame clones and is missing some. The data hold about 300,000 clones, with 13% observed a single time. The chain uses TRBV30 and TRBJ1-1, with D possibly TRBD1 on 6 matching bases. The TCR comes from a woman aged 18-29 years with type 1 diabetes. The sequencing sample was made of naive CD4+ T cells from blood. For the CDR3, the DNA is TGTGCCTGGAGCCCGGGACATTACACTGAAGCTTTCTTT. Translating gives CAWSPGHYTEAFF.